The rows below give T cell receptor beta chains drawn from one sample of a study of blood T cell repertoires in COVID-19. Method: immunoSEQ multiplex PCR; TCRdb's copy keeps in-frame clones and lacks some. The data show about 160,000 clones, about nine tenths seen once. The specimen was peripheral blood. The receptors here all came from a woman aged 60-75 years with active or convalescent COVID-19. Each CDR3 is given with its conserved first and last residue. The D gene is left open where the match is weak. Size is omitted from some rows. Given values are once, few, many or a class for expanded clones.

clone_size	v_call	d_call	j_call	cdr3_nt	cdr3_aa
-	TRBV6-5	TRBD1	TRBJ1-1	TGTGCCAGCAGTTACACAGGGGTAGGGGCTGAAGCTTTCTTT	CASSYTGVGAEAFF
-	TRBV30	-	TRBJ2-3	TGTGCCTGGATGAGGACAGATACGCAGTATTTT	CAWMRTDTQYF
-	TRBV10-2	TRBD1	TRBJ2-2	TGCGCCAGCAGGACAGGGTCGAACACCGGGGAGCTGTTTTTT	CASRTGSNTGELFF
once	TRBV6-1	-	TRBJ2-5	TGTGCCAGCAGTGAAGTGTTAGGGACATCCCCGTACTTC	CASSEVLGTSPYF
-	TRBV14	-	TRBJ1-2	TGTGCCAGCAGCCAAGCCGGGTCGTTTAACTATGGCTACACCTTC	CASSQAGSFNYGYTF
-	TRBV12-3/TRBV12-4	TRBD2	TRBJ2-1	TGTGCCAGCACCTGGTTGGCAGCGGGGGAAGAGTTCTTC	CASTWLAAGEEFF
-	TRBV24-1	TRBD1	TRBJ1-1	TGTGCCACCGATACAAGAGTGAGGGGGCACCACACTGAAGCTTTCTTT	CATDTRVRGHHTEAFF
-	TRBV5-1	-	TRBJ1-5	TGCGCCAGCAGCTTGGACAATAGCAATCAGCCCCAGCATTTT	CASSLDNSNQPQHF
-	TRBV4-3	TRBD2	TRBJ2-1	TGCGCCAGCAGCCAGGTAACGGGGGGGGCCATTGAGCAGTTCTTC	CASSQVTGGAIEQFF
-	TRBV19	TRBD1	TRBJ2-5	TGTGCCAGTAGTTTTCGCTCGGACAGGGAAGAGACCCAGTACTTC	CASSFRSDREETQYF
-	TRBV3-1/TRBV3-2	-	TRBJ2-3	TGTGCCAGCAGGATAGGGGGGGGACACACAGATACGCAGTATTTT	CASRIGGGHTDTQYF
-	TRBV3-1/TRBV3-2	-	TRBJ1-2	TGTGCCAGCAGCCCCCGGACAGAGCTCTCTAACTATGGCTACACCTTC	CASSPRTELSNYGYTF
-	TRBV19	-	TRBJ1-6	TGTGCCAGTAGCCGGAATTCACCCCTCCACTTT	CASSRNSPLHF
-	TRBV6-1	-	TRBJ1-5	TGTGCCAGCAGTGATTGGGGCCTCAATCAGCCCCAGCATTTT	CASSDWGLNQPQHF
once	TRBV11-3	-	TRBJ2-2	TGTGCCAGCAGCTTACTAGACGGGGAGCTGTTTTTT	CASSLLDGELFF
-	TRBV3-1/TRBV3-2	TRBD1	TRBJ1-1	TGTGCCAGCAGCCAAGAAGGGACAGGGGTTGCTTTCTTT	CASSQEGTGVAFF
-	TRBV25-1	-	TRBJ1-3	TGTGCCACCCCGGGGGAATCTGGAAACACCATATATTTT	CATPGESGNTIYF
-	TRBV4-1	TRBD1	TRBJ2-7	TGCGCCAGCAGCCCCCCCGGGACAGGGGCCTACGAGCAGTACTTC	CASSPPGTGAYEQYF
-	TRBV4-3	-	TRBJ2-7	TGCGCCAGCAGCCAAGAGGCAGGGCCCTACGAGCAGTACTTC	CASSQEAGPYEQYF
once	TRBV5-4	-	TRBJ2-5	TGTGCCAGCAGCTTGGGAAGCGGACCGGCCCAAGAGACCCAGTACTTC	CASSLGSGPAQETQYF
-	TRBV5-1	-	TRBJ2-7	TGCGCCAGCAGCACCGGACAGGAGCAGTACTTC	CASSTGQEQYF
-	TRBV5-1	TRBD1	TRBJ1-5	TGCGCCAGCAGCTTAGGCCCTCCGGGACAGACCTTCAATCAGCCCCAGCATTTT	CASSLGPPGQTFNQPQHF